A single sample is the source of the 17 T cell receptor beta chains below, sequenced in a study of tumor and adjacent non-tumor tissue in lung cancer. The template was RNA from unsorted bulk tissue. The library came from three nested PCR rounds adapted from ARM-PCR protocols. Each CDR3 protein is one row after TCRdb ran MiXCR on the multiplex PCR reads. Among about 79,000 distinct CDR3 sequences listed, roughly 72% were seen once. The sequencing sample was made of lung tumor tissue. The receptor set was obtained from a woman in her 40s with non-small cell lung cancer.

Here the CDR3 reads CASRDLRDLDFTFEQYF. CDR3 nucleotides: TGTGCCAGCAGGGATCTGCGGGATCTTGATTTCACATTCGAGCAGTACTTC. The V call is TRBV6-2 or TRBV6-3, the J call TRBJ2-7; a possible D gene is TRBD2 (6 bases). The V gene's germline CDR1 is MNHEY and CDR2 SVGEGT. Trimming removed 6 bases from V and 6 bases from J, with 27 bases in between. The CDR3 runs to 17 residues.

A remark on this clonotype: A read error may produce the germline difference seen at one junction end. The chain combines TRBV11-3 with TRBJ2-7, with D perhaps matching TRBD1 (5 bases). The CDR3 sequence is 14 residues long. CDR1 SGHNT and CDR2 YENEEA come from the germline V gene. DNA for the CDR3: TGCGCCAGCAGCTCCGGACAAGGTTCCTACGAGCAGTACTTC. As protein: CASSSGQGSYEQYF.

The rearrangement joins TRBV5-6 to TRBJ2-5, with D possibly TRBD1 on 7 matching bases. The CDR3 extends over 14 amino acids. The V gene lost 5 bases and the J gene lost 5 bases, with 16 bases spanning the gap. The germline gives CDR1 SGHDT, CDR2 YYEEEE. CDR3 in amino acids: CASRDTGEEETQYF. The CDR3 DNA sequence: TGTGCCAGCAGGGATACAGGGGAGGAGGAGACCCAGTACTTC. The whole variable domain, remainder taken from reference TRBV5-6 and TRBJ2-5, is DAGVTQSPTHLIKTRGQQVTLRCSPKSGHDTVSWYQQALGQGPQFIFQYYEEEERQRGNFPDRFSGHQFPNYSSELNVNALLLGDSALYLCASRDTGEEETQYFGPGTRLLVL.

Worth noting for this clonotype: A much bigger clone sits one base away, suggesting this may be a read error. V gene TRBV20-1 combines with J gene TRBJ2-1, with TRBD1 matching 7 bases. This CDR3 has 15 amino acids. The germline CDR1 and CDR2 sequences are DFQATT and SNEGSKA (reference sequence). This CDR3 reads CSAEKTGPPYNEEFF. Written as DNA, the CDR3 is TGCAGTGCCGAAAAGACAGGGCCCCCCTACAATGAGGAGTTCTTC.

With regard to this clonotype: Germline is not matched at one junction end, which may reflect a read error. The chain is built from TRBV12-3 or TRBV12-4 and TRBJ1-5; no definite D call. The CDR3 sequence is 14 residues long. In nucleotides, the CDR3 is TGTGCCAGCAGTTTCCTAGGCCTCAATCAACCACAGCGTTTT. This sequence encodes CASSFLGLNQPQRF.

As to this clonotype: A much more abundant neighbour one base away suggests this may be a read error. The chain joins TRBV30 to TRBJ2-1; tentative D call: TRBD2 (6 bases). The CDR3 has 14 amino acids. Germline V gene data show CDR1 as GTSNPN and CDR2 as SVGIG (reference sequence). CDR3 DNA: TGTACCTGGAGTGGGGACTCTCCCTACAATGAGCAGTTCTTC. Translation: CTWSGDSPYNEQFF.

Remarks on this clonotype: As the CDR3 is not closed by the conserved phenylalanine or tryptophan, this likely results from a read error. CDR3 DNA: TGTGCCAGCAGTCGCGCCGGGGGTCACACTGAAGCTTTCCTT. Translated: CASSRAGGHTEAFL. The chain has TRBV12-3 or TRBV12-4 and TRBJ1-1; a weak D match, TRBD1 (5 bases). The CDR3 loop spans 14 amino acids. V was trimmed by 5 bases and J by 3 bases, leaving 13 bases between them.

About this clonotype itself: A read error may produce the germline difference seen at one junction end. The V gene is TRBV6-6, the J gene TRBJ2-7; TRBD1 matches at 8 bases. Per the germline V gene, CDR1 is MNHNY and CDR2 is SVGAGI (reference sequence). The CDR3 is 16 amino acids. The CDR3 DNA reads TGTACCAGCAGTTACGGTGGCCCCCAGGGGGCCTACGGGCAGTACTTC. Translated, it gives CTSSYGGPQGAYGQYF.

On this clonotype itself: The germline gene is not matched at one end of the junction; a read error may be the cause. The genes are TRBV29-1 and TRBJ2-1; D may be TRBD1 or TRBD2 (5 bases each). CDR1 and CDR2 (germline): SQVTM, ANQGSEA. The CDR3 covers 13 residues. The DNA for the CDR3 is TGCAGGGTTCCGGGACGAATCCCAAATGATCAGTTCTTC. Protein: CRVPGRIPNDQFF.

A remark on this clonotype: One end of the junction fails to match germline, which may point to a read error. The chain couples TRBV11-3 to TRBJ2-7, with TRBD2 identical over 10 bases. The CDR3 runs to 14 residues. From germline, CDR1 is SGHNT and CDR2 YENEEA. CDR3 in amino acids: CASGSVAGGMEQCF. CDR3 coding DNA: TGTGCCAGCGGGTCAGTAGCGGGGGGCATGGAGCAGTGCTTC.

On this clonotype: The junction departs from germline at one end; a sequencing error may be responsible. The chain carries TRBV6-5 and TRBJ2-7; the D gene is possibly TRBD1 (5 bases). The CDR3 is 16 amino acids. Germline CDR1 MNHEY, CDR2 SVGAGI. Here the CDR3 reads CASSYTLGPQGGEEYF. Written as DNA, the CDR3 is TGTGCCAGCAGTTACACTCTTGGTCCGCAGGGCGGCGAGGAGTACTTC.

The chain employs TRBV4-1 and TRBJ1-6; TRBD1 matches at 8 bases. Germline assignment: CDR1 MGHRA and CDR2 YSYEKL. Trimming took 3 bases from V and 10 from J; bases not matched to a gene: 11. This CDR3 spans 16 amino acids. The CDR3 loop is CASSHTKQGGGSPLHF. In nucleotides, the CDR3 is TGCGCCAGCAGCCATACCAAACAGGGGGGAGGCTCACCCCTCCACTTT.

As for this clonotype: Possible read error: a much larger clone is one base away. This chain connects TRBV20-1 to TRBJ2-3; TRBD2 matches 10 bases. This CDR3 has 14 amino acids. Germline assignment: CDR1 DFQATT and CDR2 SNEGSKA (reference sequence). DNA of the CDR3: TGCAGTGCACAAAGCGGGAGGGACACAGATATGCAGTATTTT. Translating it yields CSAQSGRDTDMQYF.

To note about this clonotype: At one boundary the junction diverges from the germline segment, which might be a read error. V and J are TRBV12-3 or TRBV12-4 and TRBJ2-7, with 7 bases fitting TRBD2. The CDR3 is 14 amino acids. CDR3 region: CTSRPAYAAGEQYF. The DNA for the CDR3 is TGTACCAGCAGGCCAGCGTACGCCGCGGGGGAGCAATACTTC.

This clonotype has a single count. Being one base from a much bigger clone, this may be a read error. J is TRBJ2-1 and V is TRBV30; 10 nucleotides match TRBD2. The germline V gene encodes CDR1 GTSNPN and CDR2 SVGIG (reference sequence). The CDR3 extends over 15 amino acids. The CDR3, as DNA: TGTGCCTGGAGAGTCAGGACTAGCGGATACAGTGAGCAGTTCTTC. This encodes CAWRVRTSGYSEQFF.

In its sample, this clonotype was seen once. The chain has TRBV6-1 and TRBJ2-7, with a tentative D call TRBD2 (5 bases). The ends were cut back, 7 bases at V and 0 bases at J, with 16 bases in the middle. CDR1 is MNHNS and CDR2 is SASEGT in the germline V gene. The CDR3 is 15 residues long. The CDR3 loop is CASTGRDSFSYEQYF. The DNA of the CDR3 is TGTGCCAGCACTGGCCGGGATAGCTTCTCCTACGAGCAGTACTTC.

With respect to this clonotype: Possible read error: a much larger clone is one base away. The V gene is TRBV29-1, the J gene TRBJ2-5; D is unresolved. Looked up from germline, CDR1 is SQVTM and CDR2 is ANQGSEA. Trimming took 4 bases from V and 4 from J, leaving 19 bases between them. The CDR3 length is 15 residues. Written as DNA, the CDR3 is TGCAGCGTTGTCGGCGAGGCGATGGTCGGAGAGACCCAGTACTTC. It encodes CSVVGEAMVGETQYF.